The sequence of this T cell receptor (beta chain) was determined in a study of early T cells in non-severe SARS-CoV-2 infection. About the study: Investigators sequenced bulk RNA drawn from unsorted whole blood, and chains remained unpaired.

This clonotype came up a few times. From the 5' RACE reads, TCRdb called clonotypes with MiXCR, one entry per CDR3 protein. The table records 95,000 to 120,000 distinct CDR3 sequences, 9% to 13% of them present only once. CDR3 size: 13 residues. Trimming took 3 bases from V and 4 from J; bases not matched to a gene: 2. Per the germline V gene, CDR1 is SGHRS and CDR2 is YFSETQ. V usage is TRBV5-1 and J usage is TRBJ1-2; TRBD1 agrees at 8 bases. The specimen sequenced was whole blood. The origin of this receptor is an adult who was a healthcare worker with PCR-confirmed SARS-CoV-2 infection or an uninfected control (not recorded which). The CDR3 nucleotides read TGCGCCAGCAGCTATGGACAGGGCTATGGCTACACCTTC. As protein: CASSYGQGYGYTF.